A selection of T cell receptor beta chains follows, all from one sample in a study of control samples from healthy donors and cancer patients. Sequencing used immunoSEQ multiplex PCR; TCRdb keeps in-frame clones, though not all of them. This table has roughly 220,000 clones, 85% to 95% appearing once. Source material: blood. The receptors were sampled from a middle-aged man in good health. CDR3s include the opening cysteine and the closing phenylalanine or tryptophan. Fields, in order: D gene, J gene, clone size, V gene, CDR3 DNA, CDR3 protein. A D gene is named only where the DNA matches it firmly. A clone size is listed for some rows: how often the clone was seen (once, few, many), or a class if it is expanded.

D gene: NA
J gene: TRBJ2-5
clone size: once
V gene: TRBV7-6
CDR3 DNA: TGTGCCAGCAGCTCCCAAAGGGGGTATGAGACCCAGTACTTC
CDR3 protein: CASSSQRGYETQYF

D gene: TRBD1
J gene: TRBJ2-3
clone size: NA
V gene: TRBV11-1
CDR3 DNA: TGTGCCAGCAGCTTAGCGGGGACAGGCAACACAGATACGCAGTATTTT
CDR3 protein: CASSLAGTGNTDTQYF

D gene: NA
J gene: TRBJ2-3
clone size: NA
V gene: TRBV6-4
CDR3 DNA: TGTGCCAGCAGTGACTCGCTCGGGGATACGCAGTATTTT
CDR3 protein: CASSDSLGDTQYF

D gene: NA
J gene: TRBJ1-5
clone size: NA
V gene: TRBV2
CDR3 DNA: TGTGCCAGCAGTGAACAGGGGAGCAATCAGCCCCAGCATTTT
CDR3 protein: CASSEQGSNQPQHF

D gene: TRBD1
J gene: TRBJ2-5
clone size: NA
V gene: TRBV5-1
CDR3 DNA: TGCGCCAGCAGCCTACGACAGGGGGAGGAGACCCAGTACTTC
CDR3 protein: CASSLRQGEETQYF

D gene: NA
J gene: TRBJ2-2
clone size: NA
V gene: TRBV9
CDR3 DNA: TGTGCCAGCAGCGACAGGGCTAACACCGGGGAGCTGTTTTTT
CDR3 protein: CASSDRANTGELFF

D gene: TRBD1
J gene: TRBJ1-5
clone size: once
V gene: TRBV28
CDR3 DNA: TGTGCCAGCAGTTCCGGGACAGGAACATTACCCCAGCATTTT
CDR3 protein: CASSSGTGTLPQHF

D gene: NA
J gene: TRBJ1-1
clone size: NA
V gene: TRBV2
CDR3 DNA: TGTGCCAGCAGTGCCCAGGGCCAAGGCCACACTGAAGCTTTCTTT
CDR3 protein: CASSAQGQGHTEAFF

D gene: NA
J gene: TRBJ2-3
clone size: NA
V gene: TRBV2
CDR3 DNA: TGTGCCAGCAGTGACACAGTATACAGCACAGATACGCAGTATTTT
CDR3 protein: CASSDTVYSTDTQYF

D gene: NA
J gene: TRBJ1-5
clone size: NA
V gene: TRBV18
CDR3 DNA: TGTGCCAGCTCACCGCCACAGGGCGGTCAGCCCCAGCATTTT
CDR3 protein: CASSPPQGGQPQHF

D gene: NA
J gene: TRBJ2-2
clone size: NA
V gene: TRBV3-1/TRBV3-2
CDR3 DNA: TGTGCCAGCAGCTACTCCGGGACAACGCCCGGGGAGCTGTTTTTT
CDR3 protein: CASSYSGTTPGELFF

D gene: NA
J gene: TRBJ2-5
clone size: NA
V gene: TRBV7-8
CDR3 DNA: TGTGCCAGCAGCTTAGGACAGCACCAAGAGACCCAGTACTTC
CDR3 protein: CASSLGQHQETQYF

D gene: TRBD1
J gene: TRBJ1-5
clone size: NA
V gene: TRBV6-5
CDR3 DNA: TGTGCCAGCAGACATACGGACAGGGGTCAGCCCCAGCATTTT
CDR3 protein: CASRHTDRGQPQHF

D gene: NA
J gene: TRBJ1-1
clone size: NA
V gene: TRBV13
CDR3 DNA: TGTGCCAGCAGCTTAAGGCAACAGGGTAAGGAAGCTTTCTTT
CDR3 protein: CASSLRQQGKEAFF

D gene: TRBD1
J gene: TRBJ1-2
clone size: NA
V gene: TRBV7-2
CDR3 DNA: TGTGCCAGCAGCATCGGACAGGGACGAGGCTACACCTTC
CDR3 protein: CASSIGQGRGYTF

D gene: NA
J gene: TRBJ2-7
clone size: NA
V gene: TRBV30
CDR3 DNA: TGTGCCTGGAGTGTAACGGGCGGAGCAGGGGAGCAGTACTTC
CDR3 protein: CAWSVTGGAGEQYF

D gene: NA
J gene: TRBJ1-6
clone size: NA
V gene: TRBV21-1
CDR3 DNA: TGTGCCAGCAGCAAAGTAAGAGAAGGTTCAGGTTCACCCCTCCACTTT
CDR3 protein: CASSKVREGSGSPLHF

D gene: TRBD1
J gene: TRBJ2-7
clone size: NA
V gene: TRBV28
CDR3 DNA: TGTGCCAGCAGTGGGAGAGACAGGGGGCGGGACGAGCAGTACTTC
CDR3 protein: CASSGRDRGRDEQYF